This passage covers 20 T cell receptor beta chains from one sample sequenced in a study of shared clonotypes between healthy human individuals. TCRdb keeps only in-frame clones here, not all; method: immunoSEQ multiplex PCR. Seen here are more than 2 million clones, 85% to 95% observed once, and the top ten hold 0.13%. The sample taken for sequencing was naive CD4+ T cells sorted from blood. Documented subset: CD45RA+ positively selected. The receptors stem from a young man in good health.

Worth noting for this clone: Other DNA sequences in this specimen translate into the identical CDR3. The CDR3 DNA is TGCGCCAGCAGCCAAGTAGCGGGACTGGAGACCCAGTACTTC. Translating gives CASSQVAGLETQYF. The rearrangement links TRBV4-1 to TRBJ2-5; 8 bases are a match to TRBD2. Per germline, CDR1 MGHRA and CDR2 YSYEKL. The V segment lost 1 base and the J segment 5 bases; nucleotides outside the gene matches: 3. The CDR3 loop spans 14 amino acids.

This sequence joins TRBV7-2 and TRBJ1-2, with no clear D. The CDR3 runs to 15 residues. Germline V gene lookup returns CDR1 SGHTA and CDR2 FQGNSA. V shed 5 bases and J shed 4 bases, with 17 bases lying between them. The CDR3 DNA sequence: TGTGCCAGCAGCCCGGAGCAGTTTCAGACCTATGGCTACACCTTC. Residues: CASSPEQFQTYGYTF.

This chain links TRBV18 with TRBJ2-2; D unclear. This CDR3 contains 14 residues. V dropped 6 bases and J dropped 6 bases, with 14 bases sitting between them. Germline CDR1 and CDR2: KGHSH and LQKENI. The CDR3 DNA follows: TGTGCCAGCTCCCGAGGAGTTCTGTCCGGGGAGCTGTTTTTT. Amino acids: CASSRGVLSGELFF.

The gene calls are TRBV11-2 and TRBJ1-4; 9 nucleotides line up with TRBD1. The ends lost 9 bases at V and 8 bases at J; junction bases unmatched: 10. CDR3 length: 14 residues. Germline CDR1 is SGHAT and CDR2 is FQNNGV. The CDR3 is CASPAGQGREKLFF. The CDR3 DNA follows: TGTGCCAGTCCGGCGGGACAGGGCAGAGAAAAACTGTTTTTT.

CDR3 sequence reads: CSVSGPGSNQPQHF. For the CDR3, the DNA is TGCAGCGTCTCGGGCCCGGGGAGCAATCAGCCCCAGCATTTT. The chain links TRBV29-1 to TRBJ1-5, with D unclear. CDR3 length: 14 residues. Trimming removed 6 bases from V and 1 base from J, with 13 bases in between. Per the germline V gene, CDR1 is SQVTM and CDR2 is ANQGSEA.

The genes are TRBV9 and TRBJ2-5, with 9 positions matching TRBD1. This CDR3 region has 14 residues. J was trimmed by 4 bases and V by 4 bases; bases with no gene match: 5. The V gene's germline CDR1 is SGDLS and CDR2 YYNGEE. The CDR3 bases are TGTGCCAGCAGCTTCGGGACAGGGTCAGAGACCCAGTACTTC. This gives the protein CASSFGTGSETQYF.

A remark on this clone: Other DNA variants within this sample encode the same CDR3. The chain carries TRBV10-3 and TRBJ2-3, with 10 positions matching TRBD2. The CDR3 runs to 15 residues. Germline CDR1 is ENHRY and CDR2 is SYGVKD. With 5 bases clipped from V and 1 base from J, the junction kept 3 bases outside the gene matches. The CDR3 DNA reads as TGTGCCATCAGTTTAGCGGGGGGACGCACAGATACGCAGTATTTT. As protein: CAISLAGGRTDTQYF.

This clone occurred many times. The same CDR3 arises from other DNA sequences in this sample as well. The chain joins TRBV5-6 to TRBJ2-2, with a weak D call TRBD1 (5 bases). With 4 bases removed from V and 0 bases from J, the gap between germline ends came to 13 bases. Germline assignment: CDR1 SGHDT and CDR2 YYEEEE. The CDR3 loop spans 16 amino acids. The CDR3 nucleotides read TGTGCCAGCAGCCGCGGTGTAGGGGCGAACACCGGGGAGCTGTTTTTT. It translates to CASSRGVGANTGELFF.

The chain couples TRBV29-1 to TRBJ2-7; D ambiguous. The V end lost 4 bases, the J end lost 0 bases, and 10 bases lay between the germline ends. The length of the CDR3 is 13 residues. Germline CDR1 and CDR2: SQVTM and ANQGSEA. As DNA, the CDR3 is TGCAGCGTTGTGCCAGAAAGCTCCTACGAGCAGTACTTC. It codes for CSVVPESSYEQYF.

This chain uses TRBV2 with TRBJ2-2; D remains ambiguous. Per germline, CDR1 SNHLY and CDR2 FYNNEI. The CDR3 sequence is 14 residues long. V gave up 8 bases and J gave up 2 bases, with 12 bases separating them. CDR3 DNA sequence: TGTGCCAGCTCGACGGGTTACAACACCGGGGAGCTGTTTTTT. Residues: CASSTGYNTGELFF.

The gene calls are TRBV6-5 and TRBJ2-7; TRBD2 is a possible D gene (6 bases). The CDR3 contains 15 residues. Germline CDR1 MNHEY, CDR2 SVGAGI. V was clipped by 0 bases and J by 7 bases, with 16 bases between them. The CDR3 nucleotides read TGTGCCAGCAGTTACTCGGATGCGGGGCTCGAGGAGCAGTACTTC. Its protein product is CASSYSDAGLEEQYF.

Concerning this clone itself: Other DNA sequences in this sample translate to the same CDR3. In DNA form, the CDR3 reads TGTGCCAGCAGCTTAGCTAGCGGGGGAACCTACGAGCAGTACTTC. Translated: CASSLASGGTYEQYF. V and J are TRBV7-2 and TRBJ2-7; the match to TRBD2 covers 9 bases. V lost 0 bases and J lost 2; bases outside the gene matches: 2. Germline assignment: CDR1 SGHTA and CDR2 FQGNSA. This CDR3 region has 15 residues.

The chain combines TRBV7-2 with TRBJ2-7, with TRBD2 matching over 10 bases. In germline, CDR1 is SGHTA, CDR2 FQGNSA. Trimming removed 0 bases from V and 3 bases from J; junction bases left unmatched: 5. This CDR3 comprises 16 residues. The CDR3 loop is CASSLASGTSVYEQYF. The CDR3 DNA sequence: TGTGCCAGCAGCTTAGCAAGCGGGACTAGCGTCTACGAGCAGTACTTC.

The table lists this clone with many counts. The chain recombines TRBV10-3 with TRBJ2-7, with TRBD1 matching 11 bases. The junction had 3 bases not matched to a gene; V was cut back by 5 bases and J by 6 bases. CDR1 ENHRY and CDR2 SYGVKD come from the germline V gene. The CDR3 runs 13 residues. CDR3 sequence reads: CAISWTGGREQYF. CDR3 coding DNA: TGTGCCATCAGTTGGACAGGGGGCCGCGAGCAGTACTTC.

This chain connects TRBV6-6 to TRBJ2-7; D is possibly TRBD1 (6 bases). The CDR3 is made up of 13 amino acids. V dropped 10 bases and J dropped 2 bases, with 15 bases sitting between them. Germline V CDR1 and CDR2: MNHNY, SVGAGI (reference sequence). The CDR3 reads CATAKGTPYEQYF. In DNA form, the CDR3 reads TGTGCCACCGCCAAAGGGACACCCTACGAGCAGTACTTC.

Points on this clone: Different DNA sequences within this sample yield the same CDR3. J is TRBJ2-7 and V is TRBV6-1; D is undetermined. Germline assignment: CDR1 MNHNS and CDR2 SASEGT. V dropped 6 bases and J dropped 3 bases, with 6 bases sitting between them. The CDR3 runs 11 residues. CDR3 coding DNA: TGTGCCAGCAGGGGTGACTACGAGCAGTACTTC. Its translation is CASRGDYEQYF.

About this clone itself: The same CDR3 can be traced to other DNA sequences in this sample. This rearrangement joins TRBV7-9 to TRBJ1-1, with a tentative D call TRBD1 (6 bases). The V gene's germline CDR1 is SEHNR and CDR2 FQNEAQ (reference sequence). The CDR3 contains 14 residues. Trimming stripped 1 base from V and 5 bases from J, with 11 bases between. The CDR3 DNA is TGTGCCAGCAGCTTAGGGCAGGGGATAACTGAAGCTTTCTTT. This gives the protein CASSLGQGITEAFF.

The gene calls are TRBV10-3 and TRBJ2-7; the D is unclear. CDR1 and CDR2 (germline): ENHRY, SYGVKD. The CDR3 is 13 residues long. With 3 bases removed from V and 1 base from J, the gap between germline ends came to 7 bases. CDR3 bases: TGTGCCATCAGTGAAAAGGAATCCTACGAGCAGTACTTC. Translating it yields CAISEKESYEQYF.

The chain is built from TRBV18 and TRBJ2-7; D is undetermined. The V end was cut by 0 bases, the J end by 4 bases, with 10 bases between. This CDR3 contains 14 residues. Germline V lookup: CDR1 KGHSH, CDR2 LQKENI. CDR3 protein: CASSPPASVYEQYF. The CDR3 DNA is TGTGCCAGCTCACCACCGGCCAGCGTTTACGAGCAGTACTTC.

This rearrangement joins TRBV5-6 to TRBJ1-6; D is uncertain. Trimming took off 5 bases at V and 5 bases at J, with 11 bases between the two ends. This CDR3 region has 14 residues. Germline assignment: CDR1 SGHDT and CDR2 YYEEEE. The CDR3 region is CASRVGGNNSPLHF. CDR3 DNA sequence: TGTGCCAGCAGGGTTGGTGGAAATAATTCACCCCTCCACTTT.